This passage covers 8 T cell receptor beta chains from one sample sequenced in a study of shared clonotypes between healthy human individuals. Libraries were prepared by immunoSEQ multiplex PCR; TCRdb keeps only in-frame clonotypes and omits some of them. The sample yields around 510,000 clones, 90% to 96% seen once. The sequencing sample was made of naive CD4+ T cells sorted from blood. Regarding subset: CD45RA+ positively selected. The receptors were sampled from a woman aged 25-40 years in good health.

The chain carries TRBV18 and TRBJ2-3, with 10 bases lining up with TRBD1. Germline CDR1 KGHSH, CDR2 LQKENI. The CDR3 consists of 16 residues. Trimming took 5 bases from V and 5 from J; bases not matched to a gene: 10. CDR3 protein: CASSTRDRGAVDTQYF. DNA of the CDR3: TGTGCCAGCTCAACGAGGGACAGGGGCGCTGTAGATACGCAGTATTTT.

The V call is TRBV28, the J call TRBJ2-2; D unresolved. Looked up from germline, CDR1 is MDHEN and CDR2 is SYDVKM. V was pared by 5 bases and J by 5 bases, with 9 bases between. This CDR3 region has 13 residues. The CDR3, as DNA: TGTGCCAGCAGTCTCTGGGCAACCGGGGAGCTGTTTTTT. Its protein is CASSLWATGELFF.

The chain uses TRBV21-1 and TRBJ1-1. TRBV21-1 corresponds to a pseudogene. The CDR3 is made up of 16 amino acids. The CDR3 here is CASSKGREGSNTEAFF. DNA for the CDR3: TGTGCCAGCAGCAAGGGAAGGGAGGGTTCTAACACTGAAGCTTTCTTT.

This chain links TRBV18 with TRBJ1-4; 8 bases agree with TRBD1. Germline-derived CDR1 and CDR2 are KGHSH and LQKENI. V shed 8 bases, J shed 4 bases, and the junction held 6 bases outside the gene matches. The CDR3 runs to 14 residues. Here the CDR3 DNA reads TGTGCCAGCACAGGGGGAGAGTTTAATGAAAAACTGTTTTTT. Its translation is CASTGGEFNEKLFF.

The chain links TRBV6-5 to TRBJ1-6; D uncertain. Trimming removed 6 bases from V and 7 bases from J, with 16 bases in between. Germline V CDR1 and CDR2: MNHEY, SVGAGI. The CDR3 sequence is 15 residues long. The CDR3 here is CASRSWASRNSPLHF. CDR3 coding DNA: TGTGCCAGCAGATCATGGGCCTCGCGGAATTCACCCCTCCACTTT.

V gene TRBV6-4 combines with J gene TRBJ2-5; D remains unclear. Trimming cost V 4 bases and J 5 bases, with 11 bases left between them. The V gene's germline CDR1 is MRHNA and CDR2 SNTAGT. The CDR3 is made up of 13 amino acids. CDR3 DNA sequence: TGTGCCAGCAGTGCCCGACTTTGGGAGACCCAGTACTTC. Translated: CASSARLWETQYF.

This clone has a single count. CDR3 DNA sequence: TGTGCCAGCAGCTTAGTTGGGGCAGATAGCAATCAGCCCCAGCATTTT. This codes for CASSLVGADSNQPQHF. The chain carries TRBV7-6 and TRBJ1-5; TRBD1 might be the D (5 bases). This CDR3 is built from 16 residues. With 1 base removed from V and 0 bases from J, the gap between germline ends came to 10 bases. The V gene's germline CDR1 is SGHVS and CDR2 FNYEAQ.

The V gene is TRBV28, the J gene TRBJ2-7; D gene ambiguous. V was shortened by 3 bases and J by 5 bases, with 8 bases between the two germline ends. The CDR3 totals 12 residues. Germline V gene data show CDR1 as MDHEN and CDR2 as SYDVKM. CDR3 sequence (DNA): TGTGCCAGCAGTTTTCACGCCCACGAGCAGTACTTC. This translates into CASSFHAHEQYF.